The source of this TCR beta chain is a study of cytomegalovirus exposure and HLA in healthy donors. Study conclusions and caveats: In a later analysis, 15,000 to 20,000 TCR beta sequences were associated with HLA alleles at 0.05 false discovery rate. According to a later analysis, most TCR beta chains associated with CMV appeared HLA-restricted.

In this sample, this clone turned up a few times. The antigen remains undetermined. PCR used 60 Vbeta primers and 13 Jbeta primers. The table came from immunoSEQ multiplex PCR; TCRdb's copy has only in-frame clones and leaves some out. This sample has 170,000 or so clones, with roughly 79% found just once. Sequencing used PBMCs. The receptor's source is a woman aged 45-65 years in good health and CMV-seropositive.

The CDR3 DNA reads as TGTGCCAGCAGTTTACGTTGGGGGGACAGATACCCTGAAGCTTTCTTT. It encodes CASSLRWGDRYPEAFF. The chain combines TRBV28 with TRBJ1-1, with 7 positions matching TRBD1. Germline CDR1 MDHEN, CDR2 SYDVKM. J lost 6 bases, V lost 2 bases, and 12 bases had no gene match. This CDR3 has 16 residues.